This entry lists 5 T cell receptor beta chains sequenced from one sample in a study of T cell repertoires in cytomegalovirus infection. TCRdb analysed the reads with MiXCR anew, one entry per CDR3 protein. The repertoire holds approximately 500,000 distinct CDR3 sequences, approximately 10% seen once, with about 10% in the top ten. The sequenced sample was PBMCs. The origin of the receptors is a human donor in good health (CMV status not recorded). Some clones in this sample may be carry-over from other donors' samples.

This clonotype was picked up many times. For the CDR3, the DNA is TGTGCCAGCAGCCCTGGCGGGACAGGGTTAACTGAAGCTTTCTTT. Residues: CASSPGGTGLTEAFF. The chain carries TRBV5-4 and TRBJ1-1; 9 nucleotides align to TRBD1. The V segment lost 4 bases and the J segment 5 bases; nucleotides outside the gene matches: 9. The V gene's germline CDR1 is SGHNT and CDR2 YYREEE (reference sequence). This CDR3 comprises 15 residues. Using reference TRBV5-4 and TRBJ1-1 for the parts outside the CDR3, the full variable domain is ETGVTQSPTHLIKTRGQQVTLRCSSQSGHNTVSWYQQALGQGPQFIFQYYREEENGRGNFPPRFSGLQFPNYSSELNVNALELDDSALYLCASSPGGTGLTEAFFGQGTRLTVV.

This clonotype showed up many times. The chain uses TRBV5-1 and TRBJ2-7, with D perhaps assigned TRBD1 or TRBD2 (5 bases each). This CDR3 region has 14 residues. Germline values: CDR1 SGHRS, CDR2 YFSETQ. The V and J ends lost 7 bases and 2 bases respectively, with 16 bases between them. The DNA for the CDR3 is TGCGCCAGCTCACCGGGGCGGGTTCCCTACGAGCAGTACTTC. It is translated as CASSPGRVPYEQYF. The variable domain in full, with the rest retrieved from reference TRBV5-1 and TRBJ2-7, is KAGVTQTPRYLIKTRGQQVTLSCSPISGHRSVSWYQQTPGQGLQFLFEYFSETQRNKGNFPGRFSGRQFSNSRSEMNVSTLELGDSALYLCASSPGRVPYEQYFGPGTRLTVT.

The chain combines TRBV2 with TRBJ2-7, with 10 bases matching TRBD1. The trim removed 7 bases at V and 8 bases at J, leaving 5 bases unmatched. The CDR3 contains 12 residues. Germline loops: CDR1 SNHLY, CDR2 FYNNEI. The CDR3 bases are TGTGCCAGCATGGGGACAGGGGAACAGCAGTACTTC. Protein sequence: CASMGTGEQQYF.

This clonotype has ten or more counts. The chain employs TRBV7-8 and TRBJ1-6; D call uncertain. The V gene lost 1 base and the J gene lost 7 bases, with 11 bases spanning the gap. The V gene's germline CDR1 is SGHVS and CDR2 FQNEAQ. The CDR3 is 15 amino acids. For the CDR3, the DNA is TGTGCCAGCAGCTTAGGATTGGGGAGGAATTCACCCCTCCACTTT. Translated, it gives CASSLGLGRNSPLHF.

This clonotype has ten or more counts. This sequence joins TRBV6-5 and TRBJ2-7; TRBD2 matches 12 bases. CDR1 and CDR2 (germline): MNHEY, SVGAGI. This CDR3 is built from 15 residues. Germline trimming cut 7 bases from V and 4 bases from J; bases unmatched to any gene: 8. The CDR3 region is CASILTSGGPYEQYF. The CDR3 DNA reads as TGTGCCAGCATCTTGACTAGCGGGGGACCTTACGAGCAGTACTTC.